The source of this T cell receptor beta chain is a study of blood T cell repertoires in COVID-19. Overall study context: Sources were T cells, B-cell-depleted T cells, or PBMCs; the material itself was cDNA or gDNA.

The CDR3 is 13 residues long. Germline-derived CDR1 and CDR2 are SGHDT and YYEEEE. The V and J ends lost 4 bases and 4 bases respectively, with 12 bases between them. In the source study's methods: Amplifying reference gene primers gave estimates of nucleated cell counts. Measured with immunoSEQ multiplex PCR; TCRdb has only the in-frame clones, and not every one. V and J calls and clone size are given by that table; D and trimming were obtained from the DNA. Of about 210,000 clones in the sample, around 80% are singletons; the top ten hold less than 3.5%. Source material: peripheral blood. This clonotype originated in a man aged 45-60 years with active or convalescent COVID-19. This chain joins TRBV5-6 and TRBJ2-7, with D uncertain. In DNA, the CDR3 is TGTGCCAGCAGCCCTCGTCGAGCATACGAGCAGTACTTC. It codes for CASSPRRAYEQYF.